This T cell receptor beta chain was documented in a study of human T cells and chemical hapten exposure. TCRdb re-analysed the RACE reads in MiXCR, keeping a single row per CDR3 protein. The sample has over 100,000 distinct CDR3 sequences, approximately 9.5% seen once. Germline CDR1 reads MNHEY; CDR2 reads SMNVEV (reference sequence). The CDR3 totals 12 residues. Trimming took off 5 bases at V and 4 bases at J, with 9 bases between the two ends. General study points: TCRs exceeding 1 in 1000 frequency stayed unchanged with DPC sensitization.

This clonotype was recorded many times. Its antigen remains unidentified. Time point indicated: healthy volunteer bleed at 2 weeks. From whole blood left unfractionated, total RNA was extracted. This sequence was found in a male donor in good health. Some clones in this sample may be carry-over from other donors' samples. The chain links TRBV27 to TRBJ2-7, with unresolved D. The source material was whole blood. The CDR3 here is CASSKWGYEQYF. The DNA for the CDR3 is TGTGCCAGCAGTAAATGGGGATACGAGCAGTACTTC.